This T cell receptor (beta chain) was obtained from a study of a mutant IDH1 vaccine in newly diagnosed glioma. Overall study: Radiotherapy alone preceded vaccination by 4-6 weeks; alternatively, vaccination started with temozolomide cycles. Patients previously underwent radiotherapy, temozolomide, or both, and most underwent both.

The trim removed 0 bases at V and 2 bases at J, leaving 9 bases unmatched. This CDR3 has 17 residues. From germline, CDR1 is SGHRS and CDR2 YFSETQ. With respect to this clone: Its target is unknown.

The time point was: week 11, during vaccination. Mutant IDH1 20-mer peptide, at 300 ug, made up each vaccine dose, with topical imiquimod. Generated by immunoSEQ multiplex PCR, the TCRdb table keeps only in-frame clones and is missing some. Here the sample spans about 40,000 clones, around 83% being singletons. The receptor's source is a man aged 40-55 years with glioma. This chain uses TRBV5-1 with TRBJ2-3; 7 bases align to TRBD1. The material sequenced was PBMCs, taken from a glioma patient whose treatment included an IDH1 peptide vaccine. DNA of the CDR3: TGCGCCAGCAGCTTGGGACAGGGAGTAGCGAACACAGATACGCAGTATTTT. Its protein product is CASSLGQGVANTDTQYF.